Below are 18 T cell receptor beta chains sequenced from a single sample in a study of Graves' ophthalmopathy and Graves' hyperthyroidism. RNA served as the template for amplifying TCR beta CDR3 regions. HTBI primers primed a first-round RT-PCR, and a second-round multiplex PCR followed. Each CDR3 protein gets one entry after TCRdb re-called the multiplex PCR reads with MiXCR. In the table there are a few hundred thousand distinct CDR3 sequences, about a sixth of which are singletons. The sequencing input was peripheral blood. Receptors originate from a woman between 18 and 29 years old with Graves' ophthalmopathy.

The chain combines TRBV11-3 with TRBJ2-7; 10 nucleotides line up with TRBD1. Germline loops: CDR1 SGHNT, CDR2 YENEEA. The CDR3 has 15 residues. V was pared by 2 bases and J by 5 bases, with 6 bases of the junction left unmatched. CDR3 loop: CASSLSGQGVHEQYF. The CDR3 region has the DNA TGTGCCAGCAGCTTAAGCGGACAGGGGGTCCACGAGCAGTACTTC. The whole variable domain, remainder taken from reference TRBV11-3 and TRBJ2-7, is EAGVVQSPRYKIIEKKQPVAFWCNPISGHNTLYWYLQNLGQGPELLIRYENEEAVDDSQLPKDRFSAERLKGVDSTLKIQPAELGDSAVYLCASSLSGQGVHEQYFGPGTRLTVT.

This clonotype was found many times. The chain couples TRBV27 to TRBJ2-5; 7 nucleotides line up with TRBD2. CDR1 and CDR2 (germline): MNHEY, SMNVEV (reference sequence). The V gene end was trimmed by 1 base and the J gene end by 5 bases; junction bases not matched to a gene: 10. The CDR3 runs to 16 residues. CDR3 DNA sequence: TGTGCCAGCAGTTTATTCGGGCATGCGGGAGAGGAGACCCAGTACTTC. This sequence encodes CASSLFGHAGEETQYF.

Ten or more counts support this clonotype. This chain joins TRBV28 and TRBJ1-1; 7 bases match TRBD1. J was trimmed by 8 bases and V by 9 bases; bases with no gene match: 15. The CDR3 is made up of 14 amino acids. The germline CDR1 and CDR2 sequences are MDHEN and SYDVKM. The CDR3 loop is CASLRQGSLGEAFF. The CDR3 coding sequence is TGTGCCAGTCTTAGACAGGGTTCCTTAGGGGAAGCTTTCTTT. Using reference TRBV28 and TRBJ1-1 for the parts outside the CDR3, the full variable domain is DVKVTQSSRYLVKRTGEKVFLECVQDMDHENMFWYRQDPGLGLRLIYFSYDVKMKEKGDIPEGYSVSREKKERFSLILESASTNQTSMYLCASLRQGSLGEAFFGQGTRLTVV.

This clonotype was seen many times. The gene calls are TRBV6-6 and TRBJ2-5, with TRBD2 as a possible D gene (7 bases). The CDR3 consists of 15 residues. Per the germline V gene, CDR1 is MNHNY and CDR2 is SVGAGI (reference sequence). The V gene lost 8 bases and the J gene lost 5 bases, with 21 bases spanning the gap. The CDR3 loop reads CASELGEGGRETQYF. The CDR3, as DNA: TGTGCCAGCGAGTTGGGGGAGGGGGGCCGGGAGACCCAGTACTTC.

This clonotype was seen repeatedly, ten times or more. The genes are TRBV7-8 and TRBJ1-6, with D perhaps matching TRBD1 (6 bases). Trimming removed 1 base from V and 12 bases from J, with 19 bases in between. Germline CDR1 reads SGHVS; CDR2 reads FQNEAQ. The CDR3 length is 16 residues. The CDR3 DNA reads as TGTGCCAGCAGCTTAGACGGGGGCGGGATAATTCAACCCCTCCACTTT. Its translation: CASSLDGGGIIQPLHF.

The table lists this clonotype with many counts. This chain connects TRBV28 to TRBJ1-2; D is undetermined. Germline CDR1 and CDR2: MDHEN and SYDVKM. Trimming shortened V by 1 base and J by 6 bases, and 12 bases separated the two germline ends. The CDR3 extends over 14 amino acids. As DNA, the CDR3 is TGTGCCAGCAGTTTATTTGGCCGGAACAATGGCTACACCTTC. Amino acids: CASSLFGRNNGYTF.

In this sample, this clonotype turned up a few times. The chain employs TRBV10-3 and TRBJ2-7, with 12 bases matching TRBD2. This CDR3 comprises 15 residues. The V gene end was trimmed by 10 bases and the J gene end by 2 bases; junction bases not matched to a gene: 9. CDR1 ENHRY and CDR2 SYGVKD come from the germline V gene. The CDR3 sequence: CATLALAGGPYEQYF. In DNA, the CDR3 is TGTGCCACCTTAGCCCTAGCGGGAGGGCCCTACGAGCAGTACTTC.

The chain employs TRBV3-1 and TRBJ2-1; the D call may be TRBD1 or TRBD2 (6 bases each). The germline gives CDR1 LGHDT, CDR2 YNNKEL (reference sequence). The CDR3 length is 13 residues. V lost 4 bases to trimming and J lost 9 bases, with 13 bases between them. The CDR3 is CASSRVGGVEQFF. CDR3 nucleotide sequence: TGTGCCAGCAGCCGGGTGGGGGGCGTTGAGCAGTTCTTC.

The CDR3 DNA follows: TGTGCCAGCCATGGCCGGCCGGGACAGGGACCCTACGAGCAGTACTTC. This sequence encodes CASHGRPGQGPYEQYF. The chain has TRBV6-2 or TRBV6-3 and TRBJ2-7, with 9 positions matching TRBD1. The CDR3 is 16 residues long. J was trimmed by 2 bases and V by 8 bases; bases with no gene match: 13. The germline CDR1 and CDR2 sequences are MNHEY and SVGEGT.

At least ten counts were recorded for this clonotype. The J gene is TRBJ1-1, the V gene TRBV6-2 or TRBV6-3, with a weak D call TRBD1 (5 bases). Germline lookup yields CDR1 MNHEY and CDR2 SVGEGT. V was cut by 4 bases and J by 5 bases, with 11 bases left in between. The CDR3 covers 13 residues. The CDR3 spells CASSSRGRTEAFF. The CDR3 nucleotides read TGTGCCAGCAGTTCTCGGGGGAGGACTGAAGCTTTCTTT.

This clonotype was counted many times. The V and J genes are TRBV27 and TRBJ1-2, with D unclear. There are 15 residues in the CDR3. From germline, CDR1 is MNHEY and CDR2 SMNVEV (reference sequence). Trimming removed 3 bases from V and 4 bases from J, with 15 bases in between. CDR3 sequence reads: CASSFSGVVFYGYTF. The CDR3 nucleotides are TGTGCCAGCAGTTTCTCCGGGGTCGTGTTCTATGGCTACACCTTC.

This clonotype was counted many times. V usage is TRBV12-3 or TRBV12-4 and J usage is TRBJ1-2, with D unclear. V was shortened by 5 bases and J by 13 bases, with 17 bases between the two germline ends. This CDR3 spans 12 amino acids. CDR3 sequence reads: CASSPPGPSPTF. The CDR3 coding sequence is TGTGCCAGCAGTCCCCCCGGACCCAGTCCCACCTTC.

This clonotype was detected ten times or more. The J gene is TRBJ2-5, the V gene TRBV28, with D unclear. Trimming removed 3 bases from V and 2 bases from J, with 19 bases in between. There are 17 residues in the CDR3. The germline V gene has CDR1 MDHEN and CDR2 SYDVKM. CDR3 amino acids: CASSLSPFGRRQETQYF. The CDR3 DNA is TGTGCCAGCAGTTTGTCCCCCTTCGGCCGGCGACAAGAGACCCAGTACTTC. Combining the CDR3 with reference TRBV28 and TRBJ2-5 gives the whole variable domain DVKVTQSSRYLVKRTGEKVFLECVQDMDHENMFWYRQDPGLGLRLIYFSYDVKMKEKGDIPEGYSVSREKKERFSLILESASTNQTSMYLCASSLSPFGRRQETQYFGPGTRLLVL.

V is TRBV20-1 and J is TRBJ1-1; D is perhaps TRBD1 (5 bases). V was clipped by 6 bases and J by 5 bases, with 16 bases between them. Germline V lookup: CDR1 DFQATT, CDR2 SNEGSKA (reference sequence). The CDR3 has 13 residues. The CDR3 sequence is CSAGAQGRTEAFF. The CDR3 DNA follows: TGCAGTGCCGGGGCCCAAGGGAGGACTGAAGCTTTCTTT.

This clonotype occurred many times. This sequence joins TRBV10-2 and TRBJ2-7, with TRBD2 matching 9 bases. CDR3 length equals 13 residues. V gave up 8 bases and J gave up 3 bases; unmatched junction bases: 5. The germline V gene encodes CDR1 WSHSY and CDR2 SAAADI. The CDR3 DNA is TGCGCCAGCTGTAGCGGGAGTAGCTACGAGCAGTACTTC. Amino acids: CASCSGSSYEQYF.

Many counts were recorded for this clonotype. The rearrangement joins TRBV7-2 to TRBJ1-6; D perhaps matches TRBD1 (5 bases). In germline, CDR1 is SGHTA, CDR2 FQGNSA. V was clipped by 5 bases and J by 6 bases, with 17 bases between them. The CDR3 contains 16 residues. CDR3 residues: CASSRTPRGANSPLHF. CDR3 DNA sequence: TGTGCCAGCAGCCGTACACCAAGAGGGGCTAATTCACCCCTCCACTTT.

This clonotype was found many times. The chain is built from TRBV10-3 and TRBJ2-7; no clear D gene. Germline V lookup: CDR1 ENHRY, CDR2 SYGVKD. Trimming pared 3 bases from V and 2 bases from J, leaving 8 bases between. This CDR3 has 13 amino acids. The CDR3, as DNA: TGTGCCATCAGTGAAGTGGCTACCTACGAGCAGTACTTC. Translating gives CAISEVATYEQYF.

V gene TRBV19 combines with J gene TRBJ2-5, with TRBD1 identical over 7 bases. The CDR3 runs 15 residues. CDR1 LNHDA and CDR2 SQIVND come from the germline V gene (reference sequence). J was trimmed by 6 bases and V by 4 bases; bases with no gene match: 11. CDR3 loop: CASSTLRQGIKTQYF. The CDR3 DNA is TGTGCCAGTAGTACCCTACGACAGGGAATAAAGACCCAGTACTTC.